The 32 T cell receptor beta chains given below trace back to one sample, sequenced in a study of T cells in Graves' hyperthyroidism and ophthalmopathy. TCR beta CDR3 regions were amplified from RNA transcripts. The HTBI primer set served for first-round RT-PCR of the TCR CDR3. In TCRdb, the multiplex PCR reads were re-called with MiXCR into one record per CDR3 protein. Among fewer than 750,000 distinct CDR3 sequences listed, around 15% were seen once. Sequencing was done on a sample of blood. The origin of the receptors is a woman aged 35 to 49 with Graves' ophthalmopathy.

This clonotype was seen many times. This sequence joins TRBV6-2 or TRBV6-3 and TRBJ2-7; TRBD2 might be the D (5 bases). The CDR3 covers 14 residues. CDR1 and CDR2 from the germline V gene are MNHEY and SVGEGT. Between the trimmed V and J ends, which lost 11 bases and 4 bases, there was a span of 21 bases. CDR3 DNA: TGTGCCTCCGGGTCGGGATCCGGCCAATACGAGCAGTACTTC. Its protein product is CASGSGSGQYEQYF.

This chain connects TRBV18 to TRBJ1-2; tentatively, D is TRBD1 (6 bases). This CDR3 comprises 16 residues. Germline-derived CDR1 and CDR2 are KGHSH and LQKENI. V was shortened by 2 bases and J by 2 bases, with 15 bases between the two germline ends. CDR3 amino acids: CASSPWGAQGNYGYTF. CDR3 coding DNA: TGTGCCAGCTCACCATGGGGGGCACAGGGAAACTATGGCTACACCTTC.

Comment on this clonotype: This may come from a read error, since a much larger clone is one base off. The V and J genes are TRBV28 and TRBJ2-1, with TRBD2 matching over 7 bases. The J call may be faulty, since TRBJ2-7 better matches the DNA end. The CDR3 runs 12 residues. CDR1 MDHEN and CDR2 SYDVKM come from the germline V gene. CDR3 residues: CASSWDYNEQYF. DNA of the CDR3: TGTGCCAGCAGTTGGGACTACAATGAGCAGTACTTC.

This clonotype was found a few times. The genes are TRBV12-3 or TRBV12-4 and TRBJ2-5, with D perhaps matching TRBD2 (6 bases). Trimming cost V 5 bases and J 3 bases, with 10 bases left between them. There are 13 residues in the CDR3. Here the CDR3 reads CASSAGRKETQYF. For the CDR3, the DNA is TGTGCCAGCAGTGCCGGGAGAAAAGAGACCCAGTACTTC.

This chain uses TRBV5-1 with TRBJ2-5; the D gene is possibly TRBD2 (5 bases). The CDR3 covers 14 residues. Germline-derived CDR1 and CDR2 are SGHRS and YFSETQ. V was cut by 0 bases and J by 5 bases, with 11 bases left in between. The CDR3, as DNA: TGCGCCAGCAGCTTGGAGGGCGGGTTCGAGACCCAGTACTTC. Protein product: CASSLEGGFETQYF.

This clonotype has a count of ten or more. The rearrangement joins TRBV6-2 or TRBV6-3 to TRBJ2-7; 9 nucleotides agree with TRBD2. Losses at the gene ends were 5 bases for V and 7 bases for J; bases not matched to a gene: 9. The length of the CDR3 is 14 residues. CDR1 MNHEY and CDR2 SVGEGT come from the germline V gene. CDR3 DNA: TGTGCCAGCAGTAATAGCGGGAGCATCAGTGAGCAGTACTTC. Amino acid sequence: CASSNSGSISEQYF.

This clonotype was detected many times. Given a much more abundant clone one base away, this may be a read error. The chain employs TRBV2 and TRBJ2-5; D is perhaps TRBD2 (6 bases). V was trimmed by 7 bases and J by 3 bases, leaving 12 bases between them. The CDR3 contains 13 residues. Germline assignment: CDR1 SNHLY and CDR2 FYNNEI. Here the CDR3 reads CASNGGREETQYF. The CDR3 bases are TGTGCCAGCAATGGAGGGCGGGAAGAGACCCAGTACTTC.

The chain links TRBV19 to TRBJ2-5, with 7 bases matching TRBD2. Germline lookup yields CDR1 LNHDA and CDR2 SQIVND (reference sequence). J lost 4 bases, V lost 4 bases, and 9 bases had no gene match. The CDR3 length is 15 residues. The CDR3 coding sequence is TGTGCCAGTAGTACCCGACTAGCAAGAAGAGAGACCCAGTACTTC. This sequence encodes CASSTRLARRETQYF.

This clonotype was picked up many times. The rearrangement links TRBV19 to TRBJ2-5, with a weak D call TRBD1 (5 bases). The V end lost 5 bases, the J end lost 7 bases, and 11 bases lay between the germline ends. The germline V gene encodes CDR1 LNHDA and CDR2 SQIVND (reference sequence). This CDR3 spans 12 amino acids. CDR3 sequence: CASSGAGLTQYF. CDR3 DNA: TGTGCCAGTAGTGGGGCAGGGCTGACCCAGTACTTC.

The CDR3 reads CASSSWIEKGLAGGYEQYF. The CDR3 nucleotides read TGTGCCAGCAGTTCTTGGATTGAAAAAGGACTAGCGGGAGGCTACGAGCAGTACTTC. V and J are TRBV28 and TRBJ2-7, with 14 bases aligning to TRBD2. Germline lookup yields CDR1 MDHEN and CDR2 SYDVKM. The CDR3 runs to 19 residues. V trimming: 4 bases; J trimming: 3 bases; junction bases outside the gene matches: 14.

V gene TRBV6-2 or TRBV6-3 combines with J gene TRBJ1-1; D is unresolved. The CDR3 length is 11 residues. Germline lookup yields CDR1 MNHEY and CDR2 SVGEGT. Trimming cost V 6 bases and J 7 bases, with 9 bases left between them. The CDR3 here is CASSYKHEAFF. DNA for the CDR3: TGTGCCAGCAGCTACAAGCATGAAGCTTTCTTT.

This clonotype was detected ten times or more. The chain joins TRBV5-4 to TRBJ2-7, with TRBD2 matching over 9 bases. Looked up from germline, CDR1 is SGHNT and CDR2 is YYREEE (reference sequence). V lost 4 bases to trimming and J lost 2 bases; unmatched junction nucleotides: 10. The CDR3 spans 16 residues. CDR3 loop: CASSSGGAGGTYEQYF. CDR3 nucleotides: TGTGCCAGCAGCAGCGGAGGGGCGGGAGGGACCTACGAGCAGTACTTC.

This clonotype was counted ten times or more. The J gene is TRBJ2-7, the V gene TRBV28; 10 nucleotides align to TRBD2. J lost 0 bases, V lost 6 bases, and 5 bases had no gene match. The CDR3 has 15 residues. CDR1 and CDR2 (germline): MDHEN, SYDVKM. In DNA form, the CDR3 reads TGTGCCAGCAGCCCGACTAGCGGGTTCTCCTACGAGCAGTACTTC. Amino acids: CASSPTSGFSYEQYF. The whole variable domain, remainder taken from reference TRBV28 and TRBJ2-7, is DVKVTQSSRYLVKRTGEKVFLECVQDMDHENMFWYRQDPGLGLRLIYFSYDVKMKEKGDIPEGYSVSREKKERFSLILESASTNQTSMYLCASSPTSGFSYEQYFGPGTRLTVT.

This clonotype was observed at least ten times. The chain carries TRBV20-1 and TRBJ2-2, with 9 bases matching TRBD2. J gave up 4 bases and V 4 bases, and 7 bases lay outside the gene matches. The CDR3 length is 15 residues. Looked up from germline, CDR1 is DFQATT and CDR2 is SNEGSKA (reference sequence). The CDR3 loop is CSATPGTSPTGELFF. The CDR3 nucleotides are TGCAGTGCTACCCCCGGGACTAGCCCCACCGGGGAGCTGTTTTTT.

The table lists this clonotype with many counts. The chain joins TRBV7-2 to TRBJ2-7; the match to TRBD2 covers 13 bases. The CDR3 has 16 residues. J gave up 2 bases and V 0 bases, and 1 base lay outside the gene matches. Per germline, CDR1 SGHTA and CDR2 FQGNSA. The CDR3: CASSLAGTSGTYEQYF. In nucleotides, the CDR3 is TGTGCCAGCAGCTTAGCGGGGACTAGCGGGACCTACGAGCAGTACTTC.

Ten or more counts support this clonotype. The chain carries TRBV6-2 or TRBV6-3 and TRBJ2-5; D possibly corresponds to TRBD2 (5 bases). The CDR3 totals 15 residues. The germline V gene has CDR1 MNHEY and CDR2 SVGEGT. Trimming pared 6 bases from V and 3 bases from J, leaving 17 bases between. The CDR3, as DNA: TGTGCCAGCAGCGGACGAGCGGCCCGAGAAGAGACCCAGTACTTC. Protein product: CASSGRAAREETQYF.

Many counts were recorded for this clonotype. The chain employs TRBV5-1 and TRBJ2-5; TRBD1 matches at 9 bases. CDR1 is SGHRS, CDR2 YFSETQ, per germline. The trim removed 7 bases at V and 5 bases at J, leaving 9 bases unmatched. The CDR3 is 14 residues long. CDR3 coding DNA: TGCGCCAGCGGTACCGGGACAGGGCGGGAGACCCAGTACTTC. It yields the protein CASGTGTGRETQYF.

V and J are TRBV6-1 and TRBJ2-5; TRBD2 aligns across 8 bases. The CDR3 extends over 15 amino acids. Per germline, CDR1 MNHNS and CDR2 SASEGT. Trimming cost V 6 bases and J 5 bases; bases outside gene matches: 11. CDR3 nucleotide sequence: TGTGCCAGCAGCCGGGGGGGGGCCCCAGGGGAGACCCAGTACTTC. Its translation: CASSRGGAPGETQYF.

This clonotype was seen many times. The chain uses TRBV20-1 and TRBJ2-7; 7 nucleotides match TRBD2. This CDR3 spans 14 amino acids. The germline V gene encodes CDR1 DFQATT and CDR2 SNEGSKA (reference sequence). J was trimmed by 2 bases and V by 1 base; bases with no gene match: 5. CDR3 bases: TGCAGTGCTAGAGCTAGCGGCTTCCCCTACGAGCAGTACTTC. Protein sequence: CSARASGFPYEQYF.

Many counts were recorded for this clonotype. The gene calls are TRBV28 and TRBJ2-7; possible D gene TRBD1, 7 bases. Germline V gives CDR1 MDHEN, CDR2 SYDVKM. The germline V and J ends were trimmed by 4 bases and 3 bases, with 19 bases remaining between them. This CDR3 is 16 amino acids long. The CDR3 DNA follows: TGTGCCAGCAGTTCACTCCCGCGACAGGGAGGCTACGAGCAGTACTTC. It translates to CASSSLPRQGGYEQYF. The variable domain in full, with the rest retrieved from reference TRBV28 and TRBJ2-7, is DVKVTQSSRYLVKRTGEKVFLECVQDMDHENMFWYRQDPGLGLRLIYFSYDVKMKEKGDIPEGYSVSREKKERFSLILESASTNQTSMYLCASSSLPRQGGYEQYFGPGTRLTVT.

This clonotype has a handful of counts. The rearrangement links TRBV7-9 to TRBJ2-7, with a possible D match to TRBD1 (5 bases). Trimming stripped 5 bases from V and 6 bases from J, with 11 bases between. This CDR3 is built from 12 residues. Germline values: CDR1 SEHNR, CDR2 FQNEAQ (reference sequence). CDR3 coding DNA: TGTGCCAGCAGCAGGGGTACCGGCGAGCAGTACTTC. Encoded protein: CASSRGTGEQYF.

The sample holds a few counts of this clonotype. The junction differs from germline at one of its ends, possibly a read error. The CDR3 coding sequence is TGCGGTGCTAGTGGGGACTATAATTCACCCCTCCACTTT. It yields the protein CGASGDYNSPLHF. This chain links TRBV20-1 with TRBJ1-6; D gene unclear. The CDR3 is 13 residues long. Germline lookup yields CDR1 DFQATT and CDR2 SNEGSKA (reference sequence).

This clonotype was counted a single time. This chain links TRBV6-1 with TRBJ2-2, with 9 bases lining up with TRBD2. The CDR3 length is 16 residues. The trim removed 8 bases at V and 6 bases at J, leaving 13 bases unmatched. Germline V gene data show CDR1 as MNHNS and CDR2 as SASEGT. In DNA form, the CDR3 reads TGTGCCAGCGGCCACCTAGCGGGACTGGGGGCCGGGGAGCTGTTTTTT. It yields the protein CASGHLAGLGAGELFF.

The rearrangement joins TRBV10-3 to TRBJ2-7, with D tentatively TRBD1 (5 bases). Germline CDR1 is ENHRY and CDR2 is SYGVKD. The V and J ends lost 6 bases and 2 bases respectively, with 5 bases between them. This CDR3 has 11 residues. The CDR3 region is CAIRQAYEQYF. CDR3 sequence (DNA): TGTGCCATCAGACAGGCCTACGAGCAGTACTTC.

This clonotype was counted at least ten times. The rearrangement links TRBV12-3 or TRBV12-4 to TRBJ2-2; maybe TRBD1 (6 bases). The CDR3 totals 15 residues. Trimming took 2 bases from V and 5 from J, leaving 12 bases between them. CDR3 protein: CASSLFGGGTGELFF. The CDR3 nucleotides are TGTGCCAGCAGTTTATTTGGGGGCGGGACCGGGGAGCTGTTTTTT.

This clonotype was picked up many times. The rearrangement links TRBV20-1 to TRBJ1-2, with TRBD1 matching over 7 bases. This CDR3 contains 13 residues. Germline V gene sequence: CDR1 DFQATT, CDR2 SNEGSKA (reference sequence). V lost 6 bases, J lost 10 bases, and 14 bases stayed unmatched. DNA for the CDR3: TGCAGTGCGGGTACAGGGGCCGGATTGGACTACACCTTC. It specifies CSAGTGAGLDYTF.

The CDR3 region is CASSSGTGGPQEQYF. CDR3 DNA sequence: TGTGCCAGCAGTTCCGGGACAGGGGGCCCGCAAGAGCAGTACTTC. The gene calls are TRBV12-3 or TRBV12-4 and TRBJ2-7, with 12 bases that match TRBD1. The CDR3 covers 15 residues. J was trimmed by 7 bases and V by 4 bases; bases with no gene match: 8.

In its sample, this clonotype was seen many times. The rearrangement links TRBV7-2 to TRBJ1-2, with D unresolved. The CDR3 has 15 residues. Trimming pared 4 bases from V and 6 bases from J, leaving 18 bases between. Germline CDR1 and CDR2: SGHTA and FQGNSA. The CDR3 region is CASSYRASNPDGYTF. For the CDR3, the DNA is TGTGCCAGCAGCTACCGGGCCTCCAACCCGGATGGCTACACCTTC.

This clonotype was seen repeatedly, ten times or more. At one end, the junction sequence differs from germline, possibly due to a read error. The chain links TRBV7-6 to TRBJ2-7; 7 nucleotides agree with TRBD1. The length of the CDR3 is 20 residues. Germline lookup yields CDR1 SGHVS and CDR2 FNYEAQ. DNA of the CDR3: TGTGCTAGCAGCTTAGTTAACCCGCTAAGGACAGGTGAGAGGTCCTACGAGCAGTACTTC. Amino acid sequence: CASSLVNPLRTGERSYEQYF.

This clonotype was observed many times. The rearrangement links TRBV2 to TRBJ2-5, with D tentatively TRBD1 (6 bases). Between the trimmed V and J ends, which lost 3 bases and 5 bases, there was a span of 10 bases. This CDR3 is 13 amino acids long. CDR1 and CDR2 from the germline V gene are SNHLY and FYNNEI. This CDR3 reads CASSDGGYETQYF. The CDR3 DNA reads as TGTGCCAGCAGTGATGGGGGCTACGAGACCCAGTACTTC.

This clonotype occurred many times. The chain combines TRBV11-2 with TRBJ1-3; 7 bases fit TRBD1. This CDR3 contains 15 residues. Germline V gives CDR1 SGHAT, CDR2 FQNNGV. The V and J ends lost 4 bases and 2 bases, in that order; junction bases with no gene match: 5. The CDR3: CASSSGQPPGNTIYF. As DNA, the CDR3 is TGTGCCAGCAGCTCGGGACAGCCTCCTGGAAACACCATATATTTT.

This clonotype has ten or more counts. The chain joins TRBV6-1 to TRBJ1-5; 9 bases agree with TRBD1. V shed 4 bases and J 2 bases; nucleotides not matched to a gene: 6. This CDR3 spans 16 amino acids. CDR1 MNHNS and CDR2 SASEGT come from the germline V gene. As DNA, the CDR3 is TGTGCCAGCAGTGCGCGGACAGGGGAAGGCAATCAGCCCCAGCATTTT. Protein sequence: CASSARTGEGNQPQHF.